This T cell receptor (beta chain) comes out of a study of blood T cell repertoires in COVID-19. Germline CDR1 is LNHDA and CDR2 is SQIVND (reference sequence). The CDR3 has 13 residues. With 7 bases removed from V and 6 bases from J, the gap between germline ends came to 13 bases. The assay was immunoSEQ multiplex PCR, and TCRdb's table has in-frame clones only and misses some. The data hold approximately 140,000 clones, with around four fifths observed a single time. The sequence came from a human donor in a cohort sampled during active COVID-19. J is TRBJ1-5 and V is TRBV19, with D tentatively TRBD1 (5 bases). The material sequenced was peripheral blood. In DNA, the CDR3 is TGTGCCAGTAACCCTGGGGGGGTTCAGCCCCAGCATTTT. Protein sequence: CASNPGGVQPQHF.